These 28 T cell receptor beta chains share one sample of origin, sequenced in a study of siplizumab effects on memory and regulatory T cells. Using immunoSEQ multiplex PCR, the repertoire was profiled, and TCRdb retains in-frame clones only, with some absent. The sample has roughly 60,000 clones, approximately 95% seen once. Source material: CD8+ T cells sorted from blood. Receptors were obtained from a human donor in good health.

The genes are TRBV27 and TRBJ2-2; 9 nucleotides agree with TRBD1. Looked up from germline, CDR1 is MNHEY and CDR2 is SMNVEV (reference sequence). V was pared by 2 bases and J by 3 bases, with 4 bases of the junction left unmatched. CDR3 length: 16 amino acids. Here the CDR3 DNA reads TGTGCCAGCAGTTTAAGGGACAGGGTGTACACCGGGGAGCTGTTTTTT. Its protein is CASSLRDRVYTGELFF.

The V call is TRBV6-6, the J call TRBJ1-5; D is ambiguous. CDR3 length equals 15 residues. The V and J ends lost 2 bases and 3 bases respectively, with 11 bases between them. Per the germline V gene, CDR1 is MNHNY and CDR2 is SVGAGI (reference sequence). CDR3 region: CASSYKEVYNQPQHF. CDR3 in DNA: TGTGCCAGCAGTTACAAGGAGGTCTACAATCAGCCCCAGCATTTT.

J is TRBJ2-7 and V is TRBV6-5; 7 bases fit TRBD1. Per germline, CDR1 MNHEY and CDR2 SVGAGI. The CDR3 length is 15 residues. Trimming at V came to 0 bases and at J to 0 bases, leaving 2 bases not matched to a gene. The CDR3: CASSYSGQFSYEQYF. CDR3 nucleotides: TGTGCCAGCAGTTACTCGGGACAGTTCTCCTACGAGCAGTACTTC.

The chain links TRBV6-5 to TRBJ2-7; 10 bases map to TRBD2. This CDR3 contains 13 residues. The V gene's germline CDR1 is MNHEY and CDR2 SVGAGI. The J segment lost 3 bases and the V segment lost 10 bases, leaving 6 bases of the junction unmatched. CDR3 residues: CATSSGRDYEQYF. For the CDR3, the DNA is TGTGCCACCTCTAGCGGGAGAGACTACGAGCAGTACTTC.

The chain is built from TRBV6-1 and TRBJ2-5; D could derive from TRBD1 or TRBD2 (5 bases each). Trimming left V 7 bases short and J 4 bases short, with 19 bases between. CDR1 MNHNS and CDR2 SASEGT come from the germline V gene. The CDR3 consists of 15 residues. DNA for the CDR3: TGTGCCAGCACGCTATGGGGGACGATCATAGAGACCCAGTACTTC. This sequence encodes CASTLWGTIIETQYF.

The chain links TRBV7-9 to TRBJ2-1; D might be TRBD1 (6 bases). The CDR3 is 13 amino acids. CDR1 is SEHNR, CDR2 FQNEAQ, per germline (reference sequence). Trimming took 5 bases from V and 5 from J, leaving 10 bases between them. This CDR3 is CASSRGSNNEQFF. CDR3 bases: TGTGCCAGCAGCAGGGGGAGCAACAATGAGCAGTTCTTC.

V and J are TRBV18 and TRBJ2-5; D gene ambiguous. Germline CDR1 KGHSH, CDR2 LQKENI. V was pared by 0 bases and J by 4 bases, with 6 bases between. This CDR3 is 13 amino acids long. Here the CDR3 reads CASSPPVGETQYF. The DNA of the CDR3 is TGTGCCAGCTCACCACCGGTGGGAGAGACCCAGTACTTC.

V gene TRBV5-4 combines with J gene TRBJ2-2, with TRBD2 identical over 11 bases. The CDR3 sequence is 16 residues long. Trimming cost V 3 bases and J 2 bases; bases outside gene matches: 3. Germline CDR1 is SGHNT and CDR2 is YYREEE (reference sequence). CDR3: CASSYLAGGNTGELFF. The CDR3 DNA reads TGTGCCAGCAGCTACCTAGCGGGGGGCAACACCGGGGAGCTGTTTTTT.

This chain uses TRBV6-5 with TRBJ1-4; no reliable D call. The CDR3 totals 11 residues. V was pared by 4 bases and J by 11 bases, with 8 bases between. The V gene's germline CDR1 is MNHEY and CDR2 SVGAGI. In DNA, the CDR3 is TGTGCCAGCAGTTCTGGGGATAAACTGTTTTTT. Its translation is CASSSGDKLFF.

This chain joins TRBV11-3 and TRBJ2-3, with D unresolved. Germline V gene sequence: CDR1 SGHNT, CDR2 YENEEA. CDR3 size: 12 residues. Trimming stripped 1 base from V and 6 bases from J, with 5 bases between. The CDR3 region is CASSLGADTQYF. CDR3 bases: TGTGCCAGCAGCTTAGGTGCCGATACGCAGTATTTT.

J is TRBJ2-7 and V is TRBV7-9, with unresolved D. The V end lost 2 bases, the J end lost 0 bases, and 5 bases lay between the germline ends. The germline gives CDR1 SEHNR, CDR2 FQNEAQ (reference sequence). There are 13 residues in the CDR3. CDR3: CASSLPSSYEQYF. CDR3 in DNA: TGTGCCAGCAGCTTACCTTCCTCCTACGAGCAGTACTTC.

The chain couples TRBV27 to TRBJ1-5, with D possibly TRBD1 on 5 matching bases. Deletions cut 2 bases from V and 0 bases from J, with 11 bases between. The CDR3 runs to 16 residues. Germline V gives CDR1 MNHEY, CDR2 SMNVEV (reference sequence). CDR3 region: CASSLGGGYSNQPQHF. The CDR3 DNA reads TGTGCCAGCAGTTTAGGGGGGGGATATAGCAATCAGCCCCAGCATTTT.

The rearrangement uses TRBV7-6 and TRBJ1-5, with a weak D call TRBD1 (5 bases). V shed 5 bases and J shed 4 bases, with 12 bases lying between them. The CDR3 is 14 residues long. The germline V gene has CDR1 SGHVS and CDR2 FNYEAQ. CDR3 in amino acids: CASSRGGLNQPQHF. As DNA, the CDR3 is TGTGCCAGCAGCCGGGGGGGGTTGAATCAGCCCCAGCATTTT.

This clone was found once. The chain carries TRBV5-1 and TRBJ1-1; 8 bases line up with TRBD1. The junction had 3 bases not matched to a gene; V was cut back by 3 bases and J by 5 bases. The germline CDR1 and CDR2 sequences are SGHRS and YFSETQ. This CDR3 is 13 amino acids long. CDR3 sequence: CASSYDRGTEAFF. In DNA form, the CDR3 reads TGCGCCAGCAGCTATGACAGGGGAACTGAAGCTTTCTTT.

The chain combines TRBV13 with TRBJ1-1; 11 bases agree with TRBD1. Germline CDR1 reads PRHDT; CDR2 reads FYEKMQ (reference sequence). The CDR3 is 16 amino acids. Trimming at V came to 8 bases and at J to 1 base, leaving 9 bases not matched to a gene. The CDR3 here is CASSPGQGVGNTEAFF. CDR3 nucleotides: TGTGCCAGCTCTCCGGGACAGGGGGTTGGGAACACTGAAGCTTTCTTT.

The chain combines TRBV7-2 with TRBJ1-1; perhaps TRBD1 as D (6 bases). This CDR3 is built from 14 residues. Deletions cut 5 bases from V and 4 bases from J, with 14 bases between. In germline, CDR1 is SGHTA, CDR2 FQGNSA. CDR3: CASSSRGGVTEAFF. In DNA form, the CDR3 reads TGTGCCAGCAGCAGCAGGGGCGGGGTCACTGAAGCTTTCTTT.

The V gene is TRBV5-1, the J gene TRBJ2-7; 7 nucleotides align to TRBD1. Germline CDR1 and CDR2: SGHRS and YFSETQ. V shed 0 bases and J 3 bases; nucleotides not matched to a gene: 3. This CDR3 contains 14 residues. CDR3: CASSLEGAVYEQYF. DNA for the CDR3: TGCGCCAGCAGCTTGGAGGGGGCTGTCTACGAGCAGTACTTC.

A remark on this clone: The sample carries other DNA sequences with the same CDR3. The chain recombines TRBV28 with TRBJ1-1; D not certain. The CDR3 runs to 13 residues. The V end lost 5 bases, the J end lost 1 base, and 8 bases lay between the germline ends. The germline V gene has CDR1 MDHEN and CDR2 SYDVKM. The CDR3 region has the DNA TGTGCCAGCAGTCTCGGGCGGAACACTGAAGCTTTCTTT. Translation: CASSLGRNTEAFF.

This clone was seen once. This chain connects TRBV10-1 to TRBJ2-1; D call uncertain. Trimming took off 6 bases at V and 6 bases at J, with 9 bases between the two ends. The germline V gene has CDR1 WNHNN and CDR2 SYGVQD (reference sequence). The CDR3 runs 12 residues. For the CDR3, the DNA is TGCGCCAGCAGCGATAACTTCAATGAGCAGTTCTTC. This sequence encodes CASSDNFNEQFF.

This clone is categorized as large. This same CDR3 is encoded by further DNA sequences in the sample. The V and J genes are TRBV9 and TRBJ1-1; D uncertain. The V end lost 3 bases, the J end lost 2 bases, and 5 bases lay between the germline ends. Per germline, CDR1 SGDLS and CDR2 YYNGEE. The CDR3 totals 12 residues. CDR3 in amino acids: CASSGSNTEAFF. CDR3 DNA: TGTGCCAGCAGCGGGTCAAACACTGAAGCTTTCTTT.

This chain links TRBV11-3 with TRBJ2-5, with a tentative D call TRBD1 (6 bases). The CDR3 is 15 amino acids. Trimming stripped 0 bases from V and 5 bases from J, with 13 bases between. Germline V gene data show CDR1 as SGHNT and CDR2 as YENEEA. This CDR3 is CASSLDQGRWETQYF. The CDR3, as DNA: TGTGCCAGCAGCTTAGACCAGGGGCGCTGGGAGACCCAGTACTTC.

The J gene is TRBJ2-3, the V gene TRBV6-1; D might be TRBD2 (5 bases). CDR1 MNHNS and CDR2 SASEGT come from the germline V gene. The CDR3 has 16 residues. Trimming left V 2 bases short and J 2 bases short, with 14 bases between. This chain's CDR3 is CASSERAGWYTDTQYF. CDR3 nucleotides: TGTGCCAGCAGTGAACGGGCGGGCTGGTACACAGATACGCAGTATTTT.

The chain carries TRBV28 and TRBJ2-3; 11 nucleotides line up with TRBD2. J was trimmed by 1 base and V by 3 bases; bases with no gene match: 6. The germline gives CDR1 MDHEN, CDR2 SYDVKM. The CDR3 runs to 17 residues. CDR3 protein: CASSFPLTSGGTDTQYF. CDR3 nucleotide sequence: TGTGCCAGCAGTTTCCCATTGACTAGCGGGGGCACAGATACGCAGTATTTT.

V and J are TRBV5-6 and TRBJ1-2; tentatively, D is TRBD1 (6 bases). CDR3 length: 14 amino acids. The germline CDR1 and CDR2 sequences are SGHDT and YYEEEE. The ends were cut back, 1 base at V and 5 bases at J, with 12 bases in the middle. The CDR3 DNA reads as TGTGCCAGCAGCTTGCTGGGGGCGCGGTATGGCTACACCTTC. The encoded protein is CASSLLGARYGYTF.

The V gene is TRBV7-9, the J gene TRBJ1-5; 9 positions agree with TRBD1. CDR1 and CDR2 (germline): SEHNR, FQNEAQ (reference sequence). The CDR3 totals 17 residues. Trimming removed 4 bases from V and 0 bases from J; junction bases left unmatched: 7. The DNA for the CDR3 is TGTGCCAGCAGCTCCACCGGACAGGGGACTAGCAATCAGCCCCAGCATTTT. The encoded protein is CASSSTGQGTSNQPQHF.

The chain joins TRBV15 to TRBJ2-7; 8 nucleotides align to TRBD2. The CDR3 sequence is 14 residues long. Germline lookup yields CDR1 LNHNV and CDR2 YYDKDF (reference sequence). Trimming at V came to 4 bases and at J to 3 bases, leaving 5 bases not matched to a gene. The CDR3 nucleotides read TGTGCCACCAGCAAGGTAGCGGGGAGCTACGAGCAGTACTTC. Translation gives CATSKVAGSYEQYF. The full variable domain, rest sourced from reference TRBV15 and TRBJ2-7, is DAMVIQNPRYQVTQFGKPVTLSCSQTLNHNVMYWYQQKSSQAPKLLFHYYDKDFNNEADTPDNFQSRRPNTSFCFLDIRSPGLGDTAMYLCATSKVAGSYEQYFGPGTRLTVT.

The chain couples TRBV30 to TRBJ2-7; 9 bases are a match to TRBD1. The V segment lost 3 bases and the J segment 3 bases; nucleotides outside the gene matches: 15. The CDR3 covers 17 residues. In germline, CDR1 is GTSNPN, CDR2 SVGIG (reference sequence). The DNA of the CDR3 is TGTGCCTGGAGCCACCCTTCATCTGGGACAGGGATCTACGAGCAGTACTTC. Translation: CAWSHPSSGTGIYEQYF.

This clone appeared a few times. The rearrangement joins TRBV11-2 to TRBJ2-7, with TRBD2 identical over 7 bases. V lost 2 bases and J lost 6; bases outside the gene matches: 10. Germline lookup yields CDR1 SGHAT and CDR2 FQNNGV. CDR3 length: 15 amino acids. The CDR3 loop is CASSLLEGLNGEQYF. For the CDR3, the DNA is TGTGCCAGCAGCTTACTTGAGGGACTAAACGGCGAGCAGTACTTC.